The following is a T cell receptor (beta chain) sequence with its context. This sample was taken from a study of T cells in Graves' hyperthyroidism and ophthalmopathy. CDR1 and CDR2 from the germline V gene are SNHLY and FYNNEI. V lost 6 bases, J lost 2 bases, and 13 bases lay in between. CDR3 size: 14 residues. There were TCR beta CDR3 regions amplified from RNA transcripts. HTBI primers drove first-round RT-PCR of the TCR CDR3. TCRdb analysed the multiplex PCR reads with MiXCR anew, one entry per CDR3 protein. Of approximately 610,000 distinct CDR3 sequences detected, approximately 15% appear once; the ten largest clones hold 3.5% to 4.5%.

The rearrangement links TRBV2 to TRBJ2-5; the D gene is possibly TRBD2 (6 bases). The receptor was derived from a middle-aged woman with Graves' ophthalmopathy. Sequencing was carried out using blood. The CDR3 DNA reads TGTGCCAGCAGCCATGGACGGGGGCAAGAGACCCAGTACTTC. Translating gives CASSHGRGQETQYF.